The sequence of this TCR beta chain was determined in a study of T cells in narcolepsy. Looking at the study overall: Healthy controls were enrolled alongside patients with narcolepsy type 1 or type 2. Regarding the study as a whole: HCRT-specific and TRIB2-specific autoreactive clonotypes appeared among same-patient CSF and blood CD4+ clonotypes. No autoreactive T cell clone sequences appeared in some memory CD4+ repertoires. Healthy controls reportedly lacked the autoreactive clonotypes serially found in patients' blood.

The repertoire was sequenced with immunoSEQ multiplex PCR; TCRdb's copy has only in-frame clones and lacks some. The top ten clones hold 5% to 8.5% of a sample with about 27,000 clones, about four fifths of them seen once. J gave up 0 bases and V 6 bases, and 9 bases lay outside the gene matches. Germline V gene lookup returns CDR1 MDHEN and CDR2 SYDVKM. This CDR3 comprises 18 residues. This clone appeared a few times. Its antigen is not known. The sequenced material came from memory (CD45RA-) CD4+ T cells from blood. V is TRBV28 and J is TRBJ2-2, with TRBD2 matching 11 bases. This receptor was identified in a human donor in good health. The CDR3 nucleotides read TGTGCCAGCAGACCCGATCTAGCGGGGGGAACGAACACCGGGGAGCTGTTTTTT. Translating it yields CASRPDLAGGTNTGELFF. The full variable domain, rest sourced from reference TRBV28 and TRBJ2-2, is DVKVTQSSRYLVKRTGEKVFLECVQDMDHENMFWYRQDPGLGLRLIYFSYDVKMKEKGDIPEGYSVSREKKERFSLILESASTNQTSMYLCASRPDLAGGTNTGELFFGEGSRLTVL.